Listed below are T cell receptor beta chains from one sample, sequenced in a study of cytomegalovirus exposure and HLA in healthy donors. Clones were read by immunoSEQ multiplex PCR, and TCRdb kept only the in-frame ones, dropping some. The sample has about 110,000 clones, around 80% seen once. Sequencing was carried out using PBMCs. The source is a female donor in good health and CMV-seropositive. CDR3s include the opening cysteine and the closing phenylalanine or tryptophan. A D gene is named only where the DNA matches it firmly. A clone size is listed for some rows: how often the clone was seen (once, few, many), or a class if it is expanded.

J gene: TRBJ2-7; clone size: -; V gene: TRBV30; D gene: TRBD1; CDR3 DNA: TGTGCCTGTACTCGAGAGGACAGGGCCTACGAGCAGTACTTC; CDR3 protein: CACTREDRAYEQYF
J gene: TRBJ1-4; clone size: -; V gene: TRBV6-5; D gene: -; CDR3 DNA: TGTGCCAGCAGTGAAGGGACTCATGGCTATTTT; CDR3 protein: CASSEGTHGYF
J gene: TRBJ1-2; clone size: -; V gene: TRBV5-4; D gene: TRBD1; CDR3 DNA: TGTGCCAGCAGCGGACAGGGTTTACAGGGCTACACCTTC; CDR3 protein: CASSGQGLQGYTF
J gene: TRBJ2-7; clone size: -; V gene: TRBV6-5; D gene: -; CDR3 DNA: TGTGCCAGCAGTTACCAGGGTTGGGACTACGAGCAGTACTTC; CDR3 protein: CASSYQGWDYEQYF
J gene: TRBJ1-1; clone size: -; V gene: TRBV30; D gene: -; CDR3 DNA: TGTGCCTCGGACGGCGGCGGGGGCCTGAACACTGAAGCTTTCTTT; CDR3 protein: CASDGGGGLNTEAFF
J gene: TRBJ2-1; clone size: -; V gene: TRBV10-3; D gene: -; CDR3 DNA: TGTGCCATCAGTGAGGAGGTCAGGGCCTCCTACAATGAGCAGTTCTTC; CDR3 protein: CAISEEVRASYNEQFF
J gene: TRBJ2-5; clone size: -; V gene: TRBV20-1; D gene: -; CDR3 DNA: TGCAGTGCTCGGTACGAGGAGACCCAGTACTTC; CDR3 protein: CSARYEETQYF
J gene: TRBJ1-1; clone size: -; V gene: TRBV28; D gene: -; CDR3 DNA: TGTGCCAGCATTCTGGGGGCCGGGACTGAAGCTTTCTTT; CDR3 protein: CASILGAGTEAFF
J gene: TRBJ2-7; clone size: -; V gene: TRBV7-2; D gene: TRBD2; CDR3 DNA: TGTGCCAGCAGCCCCTCCAGCGGGGGGGACTACGAGCAGTACTTC; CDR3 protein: CASSPSSGGDYEQYF
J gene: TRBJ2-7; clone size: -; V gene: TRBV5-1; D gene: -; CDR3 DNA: TGCGCCAGCTCCCCCCGGACAGACTCGGGCGAGCAGTACTTC; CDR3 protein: CASSPRTDSGEQYF
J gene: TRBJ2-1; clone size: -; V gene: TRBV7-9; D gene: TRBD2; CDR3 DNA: TGTGCCAGCAGCCGGTGGGGGGGGAGGGCCTCCTACAATGAGCAGTTCTTC; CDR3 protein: CASSRWGGRASYNEQFF
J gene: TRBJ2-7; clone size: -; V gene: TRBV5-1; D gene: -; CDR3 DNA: TGCGCCAGCAGCGCTCGGGACACCTCCCCCTACGAGCAGTACTTC; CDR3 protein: CASSARDTSPYEQYF
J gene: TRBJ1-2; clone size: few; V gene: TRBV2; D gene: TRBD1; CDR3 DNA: TGTGCCAGCCAGACAGGGACCAACTATGGCTACACCTTC; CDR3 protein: CASQTGTNYGYTF
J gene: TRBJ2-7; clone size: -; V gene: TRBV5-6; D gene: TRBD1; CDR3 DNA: TGTGTCAGCAGCTTCGGGACAGCATCCTACGAGCAGTACTTC; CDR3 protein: CVSSFGTASYEQYF
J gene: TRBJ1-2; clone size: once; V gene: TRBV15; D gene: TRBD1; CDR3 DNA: TGTGCCACCAGCAGCGACAGGGGGTTTGGCTACACCTTC; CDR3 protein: CATSSDRGFGYTF
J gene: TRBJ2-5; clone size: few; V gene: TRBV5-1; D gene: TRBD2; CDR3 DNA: TGCGCCAGCAGCTTGGGGGGGGGAGAGACCCAGTACTTC; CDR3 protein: CASSLGGGETQYF
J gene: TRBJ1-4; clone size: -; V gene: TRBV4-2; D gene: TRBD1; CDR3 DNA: TGTGCCAGCAGCCTACATTTGCCGGGGACAGCAACTAATGAAAAACTGTTTTTT; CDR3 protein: CASSLHLPGTATNEKLFF
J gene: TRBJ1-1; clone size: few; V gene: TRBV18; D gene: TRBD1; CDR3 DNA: TGTGCCAGCTCATCTAGAACAGGGGTAGGCACTGAAGCTTTCTTT; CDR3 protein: CASSSRTGVGTEAFF
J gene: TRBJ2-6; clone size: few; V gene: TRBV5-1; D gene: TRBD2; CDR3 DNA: TGCGCCAGCAGCTTCCGACTGAGGACTAGCTCTGGGGCCAACGTCCTGACTTTC; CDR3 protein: CASSFRLRTSSGANVLTF
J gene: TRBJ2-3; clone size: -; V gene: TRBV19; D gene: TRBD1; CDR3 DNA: TGTGCCAGTAGTAGGATAGGGACAGGCAGCACAGATACGCAGTATTTT; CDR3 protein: CASSRIGTGSTDTQYF
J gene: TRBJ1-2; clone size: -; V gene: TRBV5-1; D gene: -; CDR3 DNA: TGCGCCAGCAGCTTGGGTGGCGTTGAGGCTGGCTACACCTTC; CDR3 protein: CASSLGGVEAGYTF
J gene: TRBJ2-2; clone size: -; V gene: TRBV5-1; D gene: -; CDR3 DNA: TGCGCCAGCAGCACAGGGACGAACACCGGGGAGCTGTTTTTT; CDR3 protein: CASSTGTNTGELFF
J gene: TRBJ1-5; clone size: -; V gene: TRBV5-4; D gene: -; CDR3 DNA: TGTGCCAGCAGCTCAGGGTTGGATCAGCCCCAGCATTTT; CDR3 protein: CASSSGLDQPQHF
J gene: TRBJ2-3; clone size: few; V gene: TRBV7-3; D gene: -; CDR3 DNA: TGTGCCAGCAGCTTAGTCGGGGGTGCAGATACGCAGTATTTT; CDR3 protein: CASSLVGGADTQYF
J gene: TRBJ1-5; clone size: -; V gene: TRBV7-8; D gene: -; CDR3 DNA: TGTGCCAGCAGCTACAGGACGCGGGGCTTACCGTATAGCAATCAGCCCCAGCATTTT; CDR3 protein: CASSYRTRGLPYSNQPQHF
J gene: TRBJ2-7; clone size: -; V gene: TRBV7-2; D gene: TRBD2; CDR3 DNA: TGTGCCAGCAGCCCGGCGGGACTAGCGGGGATTGGCGAGCAGTACTTC; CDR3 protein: CASSPAGLAGIGEQYF